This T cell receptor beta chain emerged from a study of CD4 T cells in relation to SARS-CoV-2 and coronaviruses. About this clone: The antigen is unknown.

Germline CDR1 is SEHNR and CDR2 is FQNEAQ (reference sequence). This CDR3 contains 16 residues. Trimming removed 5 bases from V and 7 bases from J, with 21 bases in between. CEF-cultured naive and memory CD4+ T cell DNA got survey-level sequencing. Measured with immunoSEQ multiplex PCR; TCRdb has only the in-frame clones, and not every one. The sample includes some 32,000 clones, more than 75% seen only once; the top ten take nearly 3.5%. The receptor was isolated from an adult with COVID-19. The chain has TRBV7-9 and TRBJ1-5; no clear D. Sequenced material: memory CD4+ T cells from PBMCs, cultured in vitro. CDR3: CASSPAGGVVYQPQHF. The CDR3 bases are TGTGCCAGCAGCCCTGCGGGCGGGGTCGTGTACCAGCCCCAGCATTTT.